This record concerns one TCR beta chain sequence. This sample is part of a study of blood T cell repertoires in COVID-19. At the level of the study: COVID-19 samples, acute and convalescent, were from the United States, Italy and Spain. The cDNA or gDNA used as material had been derived from T cells, B-cell-depleted T cells, or PBMCs.

Original processing notes: Amplification of reference gene primers provided the estimated nucleated cell counts. Sequencing was performed with immunoSEQ multiplex PCR; in TCRdb, only in-frame clones are kept and a portion is missing. The V and J calls and the clone size are those of that table, but D and trimming were determined from the DNA. The data hold about 140,000 clones, with under 85% observed a single time. CDR3 length: 16 amino acids. Germline assignment: CDR1 LGHDT and CDR2 YNNKEL (reference sequence). V was clipped by 4 bases and J by 3 bases; unmatched bases: 9. V gene TRBV3-1 (or the pseudogene TRBV3-2) combines with J gene TRBJ2-3; 8 bases are a match to TRBD2. The sequence derives from a human donor in a cohort sampled during active COVID-19. Sequencing used peripheral blood. CDR3: CASSPTSATLTDTQYF. For the CDR3, the DNA is TGTGCCAGCAGCCCGACTAGCGCAACTCTTACAGATACGCAGTATTTT.